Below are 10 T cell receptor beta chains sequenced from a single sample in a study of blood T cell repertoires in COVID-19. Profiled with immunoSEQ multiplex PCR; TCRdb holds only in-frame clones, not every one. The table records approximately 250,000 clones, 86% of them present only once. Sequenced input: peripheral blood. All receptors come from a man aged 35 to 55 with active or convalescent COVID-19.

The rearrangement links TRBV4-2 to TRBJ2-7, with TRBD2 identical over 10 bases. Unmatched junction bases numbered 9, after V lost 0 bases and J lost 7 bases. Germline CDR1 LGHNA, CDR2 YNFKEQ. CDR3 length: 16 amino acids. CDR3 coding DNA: TGTGCCAGCAGCCAAGAGAGCGGGGGGGCTTCGAGGGAGCAGTACTTC. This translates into CASSQESGGASREQYF.

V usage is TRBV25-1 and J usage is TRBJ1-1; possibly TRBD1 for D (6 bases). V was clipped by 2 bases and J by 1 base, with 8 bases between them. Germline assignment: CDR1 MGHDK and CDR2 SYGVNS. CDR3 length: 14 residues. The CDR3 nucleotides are TGTGCCAGCAGTGAAACGGACAGGAACACTGAAGCTTTCTTT. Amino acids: CASSETDRNTEAFF.

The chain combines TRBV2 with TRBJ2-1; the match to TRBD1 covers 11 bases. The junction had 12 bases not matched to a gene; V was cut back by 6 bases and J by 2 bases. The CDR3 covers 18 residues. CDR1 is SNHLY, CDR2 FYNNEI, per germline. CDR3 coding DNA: TGTGCCAGCAGGGTCCCGGGACAGGGGGGGATCACCTACAATGAGCAGTTCTTC. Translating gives CASRVPGQGGITYNEQFF.

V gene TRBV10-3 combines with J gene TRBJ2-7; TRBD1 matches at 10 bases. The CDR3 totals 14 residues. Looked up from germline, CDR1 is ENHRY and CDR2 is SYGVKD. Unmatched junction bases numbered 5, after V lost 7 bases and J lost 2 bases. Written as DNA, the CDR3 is TGTGCCATCACCCCCGGGACAGGGGCCTACGAGCAGTACTTC. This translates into CAITPGTGAYEQYF.

As DNA, the CDR3 is TGCGCCAGCAGCCAAGATGACAGGCTCCCGGGGACAGCGAGCAATCAGCCCCAGCATTTT. It yields the protein CASSQDDRLPGTASNQPQHF. This chain connects TRBV4-1 to TRBJ1-5, with TRBD1 matching 7 bases. With 0 bases clipped from V and 1 base from J, the junction kept 15 bases outside the gene matches. Per germline, CDR1 MGHRA and CDR2 YSYEKL. The CDR3 extends over 20 amino acids.

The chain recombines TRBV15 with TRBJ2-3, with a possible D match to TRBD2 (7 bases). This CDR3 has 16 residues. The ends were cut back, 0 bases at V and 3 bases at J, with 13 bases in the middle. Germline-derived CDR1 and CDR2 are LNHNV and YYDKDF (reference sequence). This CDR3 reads CATSRDLGGATDTQYF. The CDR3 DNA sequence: TGTGCCACCAGCAGAGATTTGGGGGGGGCAACAGATACGCAGTATTTT.

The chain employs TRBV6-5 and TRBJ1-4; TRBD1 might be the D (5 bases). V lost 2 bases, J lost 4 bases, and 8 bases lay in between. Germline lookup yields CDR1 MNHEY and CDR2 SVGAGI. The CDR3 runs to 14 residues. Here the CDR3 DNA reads TGTGCCAGCAGTTACGGGGGGTTTAATGAAAAACTGTTTTTT. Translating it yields CASSYGGFNEKLFF.

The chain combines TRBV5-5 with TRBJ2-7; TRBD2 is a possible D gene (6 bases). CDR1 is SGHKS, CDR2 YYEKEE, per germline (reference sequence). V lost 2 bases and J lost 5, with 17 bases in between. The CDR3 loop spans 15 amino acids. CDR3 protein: CASSFRDRDFNEQYF. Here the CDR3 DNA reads TGTGCCAGCAGCTTCCGGGACCGGGACTTCAACGAGCAGTACTTC.

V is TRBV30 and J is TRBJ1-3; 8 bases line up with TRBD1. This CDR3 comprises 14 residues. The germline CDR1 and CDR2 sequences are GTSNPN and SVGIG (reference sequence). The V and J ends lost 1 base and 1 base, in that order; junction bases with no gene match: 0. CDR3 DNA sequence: TGTGCCTGGAGTGACAGGGGGTCTGGAAACACCATATATTTT. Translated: CAWSDRGSGNTIYF.

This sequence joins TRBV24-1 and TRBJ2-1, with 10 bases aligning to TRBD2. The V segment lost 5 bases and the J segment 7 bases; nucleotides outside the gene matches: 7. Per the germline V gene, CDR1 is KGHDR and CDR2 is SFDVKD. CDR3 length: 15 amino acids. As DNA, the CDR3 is TGTGCCACCAGTGCTATAGCGGGAGGCGTTAATGAGCAGTTCTTC. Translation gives CATSAIAGGVNEQFF.